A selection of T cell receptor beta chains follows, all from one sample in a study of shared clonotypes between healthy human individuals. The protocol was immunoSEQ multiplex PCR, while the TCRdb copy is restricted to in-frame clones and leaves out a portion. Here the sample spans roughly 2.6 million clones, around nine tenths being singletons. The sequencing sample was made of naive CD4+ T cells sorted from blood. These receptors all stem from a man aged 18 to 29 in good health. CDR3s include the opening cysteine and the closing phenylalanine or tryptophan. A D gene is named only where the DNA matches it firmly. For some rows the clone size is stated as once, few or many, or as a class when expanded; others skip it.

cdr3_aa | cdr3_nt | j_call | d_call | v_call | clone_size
CASSYYSGQALSPLHF | TGTGCCAGCAGTTACTACTCGGGACAGGCCCTTTCACCCCTCCACTTT | TRBJ1-6 | TRBD1 | TRBV6-5 | once
CASSLGGLGETQYF | TGTGCCAGCAGCCTAGGGGGGCTGGGAGAGACCCAGTACTTC | TRBJ2-5 | NA | TRBV4-2 | once
CASRTGSSGANVLTF | TGCGCCAGCAGAACAGGGAGCTCTGGGGCCAACGTCCTGACTTTC | TRBJ2-6 | NA | TRBV5-1 | once
CASSSPPGYGYTF | TGTGCCAGCAGCTCCCCCCCGGGCTATGGCTACACCTTC | TRBJ1-2 | NA | TRBV6-5 | NA
CASSKGLGNQPQHF | TGTGCCAGCAGCAAGGGGTTAGGCAATCAGCCCCAGCATTTT | TRBJ1-5 | NA | TRBV2 | NA
CASSRPGGNTEAFF | TGTGCCAGCAGCAGGCCAGGGGGGAACACTGAAGCTTTCTTT | TRBJ1-1 | TRBD1 | TRBV13 | NA
CASSLVRGQWKSGTEAFF | TGTGCCAGCAGCTTAGTGCGGGGGCAATGGAAGTCGGGCACTGAAGCTTTCTTT | TRBJ1-1 | NA | TRBV11-2 | NA
CASSLDRGDSKSAKNIQYF | TGTGCCAGCAGCTTAGATAGGGGGGACAGTAAATCAGCCAAAAACATTCAGTACTTC | TRBJ2-4 | NA | TRBV11-2 | NA
CASSQDGGTGELFF | TGCGCCAGCAGCCAAGACGGAGGGACCGGGGAGCTGTTTTTT | TRBJ2-2 | NA | TRBV4-3 | NA
CASSVVSSGRAEPFF | TGTGCCAGCAGCGTAGTATCCAGCGGGAGGGCCGAGCCGTTCTTC | TRBJ2-1 | TRBD2 | TRBV9 | NA
CASSSPRGEQFF | TGCGCCAGCAGCTCACCTAGAGGAGAGCAGTTCTTC | TRBJ2-1 | NA | TRBV5-1 | NA
CASSPEGRGQETQYF | TGTGCCAGCTCACCCGAGGGGAGGGGTCAAGAGACCCAGTACTTC | TRBJ2-5 | TRBD2 | TRBV18 | NA
CASSRGLDVETQYF | TGCGCCAGCAGCAGGGGACTAGATGTGGAGACCCAGTACTTC | TRBJ2-5 | TRBD2 | TRBV5-1 | NA
CASSPDGASYEQYF | TGTGCCAGCAGCCCGGACGGGGCTTCCTACGAGCAGTACTTC | TRBJ2-7 | NA | TRBV6-6 | NA
CASSSGAGGQFF | TGTGCCAGCAGTTCAGGGGCGGGAGGGCAGTTCTTC | TRBJ2-1 | TRBD2 | TRBV9 | NA
CASSRQDHYGYTF | TGTGCCAGCAGTAGACAGGACCACTATGGCTACACCTTC | TRBJ1-2 | NA | TRBV6-1 | NA
CSAQGNTIYF | TGCAGTGCCCAAGGGAACACCATATATTTT | TRBJ1-3 | NA | TRBV20-1 | once
CATAPGTGRNEAFF | TGTGCCACCGCCCCCGGGACAGGCAGGAATGAAGCTTTCTTT | TRBJ1-1 | TRBD1 | TRBV10-3 | NA
CASSASDRGGNQPQHF | TGTGCCAGCAGTGCCTCGGACAGGGGCGGCAATCAGCCCCAGCATTTT | TRBJ1-5 | TRBD1 | TRBV6-1 | NA
CASSSPGTATNEKLFF | TGTGCCAGCAGCTCTCCCGGGACAGCCACTAATGAAAAACTGTTTTTT | TRBJ1-4 | TRBD1 | TRBV5-5 | once
CASSLGERGGIDTQYF | TGCGCCAGCAGCCTGGGAGAGCGGGGGGGCATAGATACGCAGTATTTT | TRBJ2-3 | TRBD2 | TRBV5-1 | once
CSVENEQFF | TGCAGCGTCGAGAATGAGCAGTTCTTC | TRBJ2-1 | NA | TRBV29-1 | NA
CASGLVLPGDRRWTGELFF | TGTGCTAGTGGTTTGGTTCTCCCGGGTGACCGGAGATGGACCGGGGAGCTGTTTTTT | TRBJ2-2 | NA | TRBV12-5 | NA
CASTRGGLAGAEQYF | TGTGCCAGCACGCGGGGGGGACTAGCGGGAGCCGAGCAGTACTTC | TRBJ2-7 | TRBD2 | TRBV6-6 | once
CASSDRRQNEKLFF | TGTGCCAGCAGTGACCGGAGGCAAAATGAAAAACTGTTTTTT | TRBJ1-4 | NA | TRBV25-1 | NA
CASHIGGEETQYF | TGCGCCAGCCACATCGGGGGCGAAGAGACCCAGTACTTC | TRBJ2-5 | NA | TRBV5-1 | once
CASSPLSGLAYNEQFF | TGTGCCAGCAGCCCTCTGTCGGGACTAGCGTACAATGAGCAGTTCTTC | TRBJ2-1 | TRBD2 | TRBV7-3 | NA
CASGAGPDTQYF | TGTGCCAGCGGGGCGGGCCCAGATACGCAGTATTTT | TRBJ2-3 | NA | TRBV2 | NA
CASRGIPWDTEAFF | TGCGCCAGCAGGGGGATACCGTGGGACACTGAAGCTTTCTTT | TRBJ1-1 | NA | TRBV5-1 | NA
CASSRGVNTEAFF | TGTGCCAGCAGCCGGGGGGTGAACACTGAAGCTTTCTTT | TRBJ1-1 | NA | TRBV7-9 | NA
CASSLSAHSQGSNQPQHF | TGTGCCAGCAGTTTATCGGCCCACTCCCAGGGGAGCAATCAGCCCCAGCATTTT | TRBJ1-5 | NA | TRBV27 | NA
CATRRGTEKLFF | TGTGCCACCCGGCGGGGCACCGAAAAACTGTTTTTT | TRBJ1-4 | NA | TRBV28 | NA
CASSEYPYEQYF | TGCGCCAGCAGTGAGTATCCCTACGAGCAGTACTTC | TRBJ2-7 | NA | TRBV10-2 | NA
CASMTGTEAFF | TGTGCCAGCATGACCGGGACTGAAGCTTTCTTT | TRBJ1-1 | NA | TRBV11-2 | once
CASSEWGDRGKSPSGYTF | TGTGCCAGCAGTGAATGGGGGGACAGGGGTAAATCCCCCAGTGGCTACACCTTC | TRBJ1-2 | TRBD1 | TRBV6-1 | NA
CASSSDRATEAFF | TGTGCCAGCAGCTCGGACAGGGCCACTGAAGCTTTCTTT | TRBJ1-1 | TRBD1 | TRBV7-8 | NA
CASSLMDSQETQYF | TGCGCCAGCAGCTTGATGGACTCCCAAGAGACCCAGTACTTC | TRBJ2-5 | NA | TRBV5-1 | NA
CASSQSGTANYEQYF | TGTGCCAGCAGCCAATCAGGGACAGCTAACTACGAGCAGTACTTC | TRBJ2-7 | TRBD1 | TRBV16 | NA
CSVEDPPGEAFF | TGCAGCGTTGAGGATCCTCCCGGTGAAGCTTTCTTT | TRBJ1-1 | NA | TRBV29-1 | NA